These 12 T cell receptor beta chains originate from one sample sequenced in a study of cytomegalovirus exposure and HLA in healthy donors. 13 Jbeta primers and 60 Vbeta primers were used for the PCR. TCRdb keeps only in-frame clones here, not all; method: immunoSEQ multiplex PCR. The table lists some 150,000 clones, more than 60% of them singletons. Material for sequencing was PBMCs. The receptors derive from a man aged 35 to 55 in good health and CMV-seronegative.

The CDR3 DNA follows: TGTGCCAGCAGTTGGGGGACAGGGGGCGCCTCCGACTATGGCTACACCTTC. Encoded protein: CASSWGTGGASDYGYTF. The V gene is TRBV28, the J gene TRBJ1-2; 12 bases agree with TRBD1. V dropped 4 bases and J dropped 3; count of bases not matched to a gene: 9. Germline V gene sequence: CDR1 MDHEN, CDR2 SYDVKM. The CDR3 consists of 17 residues.

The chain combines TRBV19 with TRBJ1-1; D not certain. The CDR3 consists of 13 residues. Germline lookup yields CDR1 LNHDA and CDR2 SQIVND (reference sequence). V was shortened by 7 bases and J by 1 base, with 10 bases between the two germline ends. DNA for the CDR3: TGTGCCAGTACCTGGGAGCAGAACACTGAAGCTTTCTTT. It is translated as CASTWEQNTEAFF.

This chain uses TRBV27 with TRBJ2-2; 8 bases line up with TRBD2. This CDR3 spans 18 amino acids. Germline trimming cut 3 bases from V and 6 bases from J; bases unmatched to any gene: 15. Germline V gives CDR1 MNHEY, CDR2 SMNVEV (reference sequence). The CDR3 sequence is CASSFSGLARGTAGELFF. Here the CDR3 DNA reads TGTGCCAGCAGTTTCTCAGGACTAGCCCGAGGGACCGCCGGGGAGCTGTTTTTT.

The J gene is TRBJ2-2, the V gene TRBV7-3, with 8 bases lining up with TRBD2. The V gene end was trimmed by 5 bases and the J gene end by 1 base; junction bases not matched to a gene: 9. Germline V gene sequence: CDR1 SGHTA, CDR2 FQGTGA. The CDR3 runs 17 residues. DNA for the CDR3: TGTGCCAGCAGCCCCAGCGGGGGCCCCTTGAACACCGGGGAGCTGTTTTTT. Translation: CASSPSGGPLNTGELFF.

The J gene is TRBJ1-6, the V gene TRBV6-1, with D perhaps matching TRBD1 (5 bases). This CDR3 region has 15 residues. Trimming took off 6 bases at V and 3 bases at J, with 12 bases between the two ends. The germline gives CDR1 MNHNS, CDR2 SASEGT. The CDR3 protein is CASSDAGFYNSPLHF. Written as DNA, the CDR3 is TGTGCCAGCAGCGACGCAGGGTTCTATAATTCACCCCTCCACTTT.

This chain's CDR3 is CASSPRDYEQYF. The CDR3 DNA reads TGCGCCAGCAGCCCCCGGGACTACGAGCAGTACTTC. This chain uses TRBV5-1 with TRBJ2-7; a weak D match, TRBD2 (5 bases). CDR3 length: 12 amino acids. Per the germline V gene, CDR1 is SGHRS and CDR2 is YFSETQ. V shed 4 bases and J shed 3 bases, with 8 bases lying between them.

CDR3 bases: TGCGCCAGCAGCCAACCACAGGATCAGCCCCAGCATTTT. Residues: CASSQPQDQPQHF. The chain links TRBV4-1 to TRBJ1-5; the D gene is possibly TRBD1 (5 bases). CDR1 MGHRA and CDR2 YSYEKL come from the germline V gene. CDR3 size: 13 residues. The V end lost 2 bases, the J end lost 5 bases, and 7 bases lay between the germline ends.

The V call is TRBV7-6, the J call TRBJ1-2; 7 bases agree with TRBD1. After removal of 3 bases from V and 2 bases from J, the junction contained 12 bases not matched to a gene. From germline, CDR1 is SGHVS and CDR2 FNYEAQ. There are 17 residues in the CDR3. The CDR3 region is CASSFRQGSRANYGYTF. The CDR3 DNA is TGTGCCAGCAGCTTCCGACAGGGATCTCGGGCAAACTATGGCTACACCTTC. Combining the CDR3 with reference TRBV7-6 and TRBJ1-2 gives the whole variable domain GAGVSQSPRYKVTKRGQDVALRCDPISGHVSLYWYRQALGQGPEFLTYFNYEAQQDKSGLPNDRFSAERPEGSISTLTIQRTEQRDSAMYRCASSFRQGSRANYGYTFGSGTRLTVV.

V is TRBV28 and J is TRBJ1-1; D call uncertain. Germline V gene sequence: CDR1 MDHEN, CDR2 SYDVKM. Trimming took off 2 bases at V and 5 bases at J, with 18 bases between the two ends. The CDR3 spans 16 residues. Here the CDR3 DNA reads TGTGCCAGCAGTTTAAGCGAGGGATTTGAGAGGACTGAAGCTTTCTTT. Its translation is CASSLSEGFERTEAFF. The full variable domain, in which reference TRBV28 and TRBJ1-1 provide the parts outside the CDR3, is DVKVTQSSRYLVKRTGEKVFLECVQDMDHENMFWYRQDPGLGLRLIYFSYDVKMKEKGDIPEGYSVSREKKERFSLILESASTNQTSMYLCASSLSEGFERTEAFFGQGTRLTVV.

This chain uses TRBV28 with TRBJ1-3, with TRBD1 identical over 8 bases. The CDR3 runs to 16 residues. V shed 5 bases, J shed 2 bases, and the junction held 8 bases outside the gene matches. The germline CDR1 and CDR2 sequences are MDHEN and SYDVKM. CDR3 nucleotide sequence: TGTGCCAGCAGTCGCGGACAGGGATGGGCTGGAAACACCATATATTTT. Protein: CASSRGQGWAGNTIYF. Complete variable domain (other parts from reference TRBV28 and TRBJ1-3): DVKVTQSSRYLVKRTGEKVFLECVQDMDHENMFWYRQDPGLGLRLIYFSYDVKMKEKGDIPEGYSVSREKKERFSLILESASTNQTSMYLCASSRGQGWAGNTIYFGEGSWLTVV.

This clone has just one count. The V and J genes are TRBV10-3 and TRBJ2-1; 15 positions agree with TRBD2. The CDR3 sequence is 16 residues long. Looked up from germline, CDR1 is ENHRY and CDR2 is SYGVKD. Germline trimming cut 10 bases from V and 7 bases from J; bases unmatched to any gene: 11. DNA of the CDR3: TGTGCCACCTCGGTATGGGGACTAGCGGGGGGAAATGAGCAGTTCTTC. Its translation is CATSVWGLAGGNEQFF.

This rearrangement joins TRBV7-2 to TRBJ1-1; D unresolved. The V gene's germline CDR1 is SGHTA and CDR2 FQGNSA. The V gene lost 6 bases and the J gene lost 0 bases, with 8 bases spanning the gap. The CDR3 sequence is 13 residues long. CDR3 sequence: CASRAGMNTEAFF. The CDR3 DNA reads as TGTGCCAGCAGGGCGGGGATGAACACTGAAGCTTTCTTT.